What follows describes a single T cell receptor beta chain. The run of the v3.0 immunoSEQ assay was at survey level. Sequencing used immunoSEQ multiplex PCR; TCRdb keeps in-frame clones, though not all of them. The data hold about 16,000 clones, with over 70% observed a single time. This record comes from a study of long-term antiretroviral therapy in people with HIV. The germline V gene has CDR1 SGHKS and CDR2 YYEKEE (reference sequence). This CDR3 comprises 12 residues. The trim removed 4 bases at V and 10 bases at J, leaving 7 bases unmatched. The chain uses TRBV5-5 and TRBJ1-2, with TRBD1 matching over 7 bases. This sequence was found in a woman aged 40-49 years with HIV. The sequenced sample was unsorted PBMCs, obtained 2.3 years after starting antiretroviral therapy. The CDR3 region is CASSNDRVDYTF. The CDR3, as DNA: TGTGCCAGCAGCAACGACAGGGTTGACTACACCTTC.